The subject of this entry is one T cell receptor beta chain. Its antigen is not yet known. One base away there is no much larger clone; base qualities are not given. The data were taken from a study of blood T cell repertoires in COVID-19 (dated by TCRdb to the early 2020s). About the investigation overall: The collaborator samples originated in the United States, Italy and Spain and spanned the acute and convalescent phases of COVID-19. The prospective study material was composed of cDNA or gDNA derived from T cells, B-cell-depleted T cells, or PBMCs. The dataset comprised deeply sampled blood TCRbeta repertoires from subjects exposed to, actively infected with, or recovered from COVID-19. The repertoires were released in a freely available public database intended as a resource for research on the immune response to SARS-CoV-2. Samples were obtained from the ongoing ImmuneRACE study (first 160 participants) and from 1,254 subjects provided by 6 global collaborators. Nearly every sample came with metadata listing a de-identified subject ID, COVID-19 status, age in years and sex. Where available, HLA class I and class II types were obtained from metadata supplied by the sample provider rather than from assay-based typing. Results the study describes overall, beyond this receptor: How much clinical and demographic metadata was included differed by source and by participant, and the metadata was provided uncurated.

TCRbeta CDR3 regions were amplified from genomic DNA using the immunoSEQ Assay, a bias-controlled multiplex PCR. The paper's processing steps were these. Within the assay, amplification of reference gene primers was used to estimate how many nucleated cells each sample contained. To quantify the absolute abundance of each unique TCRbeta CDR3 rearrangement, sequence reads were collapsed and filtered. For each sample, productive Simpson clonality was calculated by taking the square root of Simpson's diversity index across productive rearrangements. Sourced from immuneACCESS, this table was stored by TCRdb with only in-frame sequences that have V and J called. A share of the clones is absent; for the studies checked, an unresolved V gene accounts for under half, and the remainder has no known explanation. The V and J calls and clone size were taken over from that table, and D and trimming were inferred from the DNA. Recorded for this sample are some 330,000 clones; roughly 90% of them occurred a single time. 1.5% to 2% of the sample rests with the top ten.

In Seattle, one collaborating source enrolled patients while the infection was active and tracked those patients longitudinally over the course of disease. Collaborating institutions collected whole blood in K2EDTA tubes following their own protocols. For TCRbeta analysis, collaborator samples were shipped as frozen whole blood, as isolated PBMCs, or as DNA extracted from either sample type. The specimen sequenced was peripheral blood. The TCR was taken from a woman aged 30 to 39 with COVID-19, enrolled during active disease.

The nucleotides are TGCGCCAGCAGCCAAGATCCAGGGTTCAGTCAGCCCCAGCATTTT. It translates to CASSQDPGFSQPQHF. The chain was built from TRBV4-1 and TRBJ1-5; TRBD1 is a weak D gene call, 5 bases matching. Spanning cysteine to phenylalanine, the CDR3 consists of 15 amino acids. Of all the DNA, just the CDR3 is kept, 45 bases in frame from base 1. Sequences MGHRA (CDR1) and YSYEKL (CDR2) are obtained from the germline V gene. The germline ends are 12 bases apart after V is trimmed by 0 bases and J by 6 bases.